These 21 T cell receptor beta chains were sequenced from one sample in a study of shared clonotypes between healthy human individuals. Positively selected for CCR7, the CD45RO-negative cells used as naive CD8 cells excluded terminally differentiated effector memory CD45RA+ cells. Here immunoSEQ multiplex PCR was the method, and the copy in TCRdb shows in-frame clones only, minus some. The table records around 1,900,000 clones, over 85% of them present only once. The sample comprised naive CD8+ T cells from PBMCs. These receptors came from a man aged 18 to 35 in good health. Some clones in this sample may be carry-over from other donors' samples.

This chain links TRBV4-2 with TRBJ2-3; D tentatively fits TRBD1 or TRBD2 (6 bases each). The V end lost 0 bases, the J end lost 1 base, and 17 bases lay between the germline ends. The CDR3 length is 18 residues. Looked up from germline, CDR1 is LGHNA and CDR2 is YNFKEQ. The CDR3 DNA is TGTGCCAGCAGCCAAGATGTTCCGTTTAGGGGGGGCACAGATACGCAGTATTTT. This translates into CASSQDVPFRGGTDTQYF.

The J gene is TRBJ2-3, the V gene TRBV7-6; TRBD1 matches at 9 bases. Looked up from germline, CDR1 is SGHVS and CDR2 is FNYEAQ. This CDR3 region has 15 residues. V shed 5 bases, J shed 6 bases, and the junction held 9 bases outside the gene matches. DNA for the CDR3: TGTGCCAGCAGCCTCCGGGACAGGGATTTGGATACGCAGTATTTT. As protein: CASSLRDRDLDTQYF.

The chain joins TRBV9 to TRBJ2-1; 12 bases are shared with TRBD2. The V segment lost 5 bases and the J segment 6 bases; nucleotides outside the gene matches: 3. The CDR3 is made up of 14 amino acids. Per the germline V gene, CDR1 is SGDLS and CDR2 is YYNGEE. CDR3 residues: CASSGLAGINEQFF. The CDR3 region has the DNA TGTGCCAGCAGTGGACTAGCGGGGATCAATGAGCAGTTCTTC.

This clone showed up just a few times. V and J are TRBV4-1 and TRBJ1-5; D is unresolved. Deletions cut 0 bases from V and 1 base from J, with 13 bases between. The CDR3 has 17 amino acids. Looked up from germline, CDR1 is MGHRA and CDR2 is YSYEKL. The CDR3 protein is CASSQDSPLKSNQPQHF. For the CDR3, the DNA is TGCGCCAGCAGCCAAGATTCACCACTAAAAAGCAATCAGCCCCAGCATTTT.

The V gene is TRBV29-1, the J gene TRBJ2-1, with D possibly TRBD1 on 5 matching bases. Germline assignment: CDR1 SQVTM and CDR2 ANQGSEA. The CDR3 is 16 residues long. Between the trimmed V and J ends, which lost 0 bases and 1 base, there was a span of 13 bases. CDR3 in amino acids: CSVEDKTGASYNEQFF. The CDR3 coding sequence is TGCAGCGTTGAAGATAAAACAGGAGCTTCCTACAATGAGCAGTTCTTC.

The rearrangement joins TRBV6-5 to TRBJ2-1, with D unclear. Trimming took off 0 bases at V and 0 bases at J, with 9 bases between the two ends. Germline V gene data show CDR1 as MNHEY and CDR2 as SVGAGI. The CDR3 length is 16 residues. The CDR3 DNA is TGTGCCAGCAGTTACTCAGCACTAAACTCCTACAATGAGCAGTTCTTC. Amino acids: CASSYSALNSYNEQFF.

This clone was recorded only once. The genes are TRBV4-1 and TRBJ2-3; TRBD2 aligns across 11 bases. The junction had 11 bases not matched to a gene; V was cut back by 1 base and J by 8 bases. The CDR3 sequence is 17 residues long. Germline CDR1 is MGHRA and CDR2 is YSYEKL. DNA for the CDR3: TGCGCCAGCAGCCAAGGGCCCCTAGCGGGGGGACTGGGTACGCAGTATTTT. Translated, it gives CASSQGPLAGGLGTQYF.

Worth noting for this clone: At one end, the junction sequence differs from germline, possibly due to a read error. CDR3 sequence (DNA): TGTGCCAGCAGGCAAGAGGGCGCGGCCTACGACTACGAGCAGTACTTC. It yields the protein CASRQEGAAYDYEQYF. This chain connects TRBV4-2 to TRBJ2-7; TRBD2 might be the D (5 bases). There are 16 residues in the CDR3. Germline values: CDR1 LGHNA, CDR2 YNFKEQ.

The table lists this clone with a count of one. The rearrangement links TRBV7-9 to TRBJ2-2; D remains ambiguous. This CDR3 region has 13 residues. Germline loops: CDR1 SEHNR, CDR2 FQNEAQ (reference sequence). V lost 3 bases and J lost 3, with 5 bases in between. The CDR3 nucleotides read TGTGCCAGCAGCTTTGGTTACACCGGGGAGCTGTTTTTT. Translating it yields CASSFGYTGELFF.

A word on this clone: The sample holds other DNA sequences that translate to the same CDR3. The chain is built from TRBV15 and TRBJ2-3; no firm D call. The germline gives CDR1 LNHNV, CDR2 YYDKDF (reference sequence). V lost 1 base, J lost 0 bases, and 2 bases lay in between. There are 13 residues in the CDR3. CDR3 in amino acids: CATSRVSTDTQYF. CDR3 coding DNA: TGTGCCACCAGCAGAGTAAGCACAGATACGCAGTATTTT.

The chain is built from TRBV27 and TRBJ1-4, with TRBD1 as a possible D gene (5 bases). The germline V and J ends were trimmed by 8 bases and 8 bases, with 15 bases remaining between them. The CDR3 covers 13 residues. The germline gives CDR1 MNHEY, CDR2 SMNVEV (reference sequence). CDR3 residues: CASGWGIGEKLFF. DNA for the CDR3: TGTGCCAGCGGGTGGGGGATTGGGGAAAAACTGTTTTTT.

This rearrangement joins TRBV29-1 to TRBJ2-1, with no clear D. The CDR3 extends over 15 amino acids. CDR1 is SQVTM and CDR2 is ANQGSEA in the germline V gene. The V and J ends lost 1 base and 1 base respectively, with 11 bases between them. The DNA of the CDR3 is TGCAGCGTTGAAGGGAGCAGGATATCCTACAATGAGCAGTTCTTC. This sequence encodes CSVEGSRISYNEQFF.

This sequence joins TRBV2 and TRBJ2-3; the match to TRBD2 covers 10 bases. With V trimmed by 6 bases and J by 4 bases, 7 bases remained unmatched. CDR3 size: 15 residues. Germline V gene data show CDR1 as SNHLY and CDR2 as FYNNEI. The CDR3 DNA sequence: TGTGCCAGCAGCCCCAGGACTAGCGGCGCAGATACGCAGTATTTT. Amino acids: CASSPRTSGADTQYF.

CDR3 amino acids: CSAPLMGEQFF. In nucleotides, the CDR3 is TGCAGTGCTCCGTTGATGGGTGAGCAGTTCTTC. The V gene is TRBV20-1, the J gene TRBJ2-1; no reliable D call. Germline-derived CDR1 and CDR2 are DFQATT and SNEGSKA (reference sequence). The CDR3 has 11 residues. Trimming removed 5 bases at V and 9 bases at J, with 11 bases between.

The chain employs TRBV2 and TRBJ2-5; D is unresolved. Trimming cost V 0 bases and J 4 bases, with 12 bases left between them. CDR3 length: 15 residues. Germline V CDR1 and CDR2: SNHLY, FYNNEI. DNA for the CDR3: TGTGCCAGCAGTGAAGCACGACGGGTGGTAGAGACCCAGTACTTC. This codes for CASSEARRVVETQYF.

This clone was seen just once. V and J are TRBV30 and TRBJ2-3; D is perhaps TRBD2 (5 bases). Germline V gene sequence: CDR1 GTSNPN, CDR2 SVGIG (reference sequence). Trimming stripped 0 bases from V and 0 bases from J, with 13 bases between. This CDR3 has 16 amino acids. The chain's CDR3 is CAWSVGGVSSTDTQYF. Here the CDR3 DNA reads TGTGCCTGGAGTGTTGGAGGAGTATCTAGCACAGATACGCAGTATTTT.

The V call is TRBV27, the J call TRBJ2-5; D not resolved. Germline assignment: CDR1 MNHEY and CDR2 SMNVEV (reference sequence). Trimming removed 1 base at V and 1 base at J, with 7 bases between. The CDR3 contains 14 residues. The DNA of the CDR3 is TGTGCCAGCAGTTTATGGGCCGCCCAAGAGACCCAGTACTTC. This translates into CASSLWAAQETQYF.

About this clone: This same CDR3 is encoded by further DNA sequences in the sample. V gene TRBV9 combines with J gene TRBJ2-3, with D possibly matching TRBD2 (5 bases). V was pared by 0 bases and J by 3 bases, with 11 bases between. Germline CDR1 and CDR2: SGDLS and YYNGEE. There are 15 residues in the CDR3. The CDR3: CASSVGGSGTDTQYF. For the CDR3, the DNA is TGTGCCAGCAGCGTAGGGGGTTCGGGGACAGATACGCAGTATTTT.

This rearrangement joins TRBV19 to TRBJ2-7; tentatively, D is TRBD1 (6 bases). CDR3 length: 12 residues. Trimming removed 6 bases at V and 4 bases at J, with 10 bases between. Germline loops: CDR1 LNHDA, CDR2 SQIVND (reference sequence). CDR3 coding DNA: TGTGCCAGTAGCCAAACAGGGTACGAGCAGTACTTC. This translates into CASSQTGYEQYF. The complete variable domain, with remaining parts taken from reference TRBV19 and TRBJ2-7, reads DGGITQSPKYLFRKEGQNVTLSCEQNLNHDAMYWYRQDPGQGLRLIYYSQIVNDFQKGDIAEGYSVSREKKESFPLTVTSAQKNPTAFYLCASSQTGYEQYFGPGTRLTVT.

CDR3 coding DNA: TGTGCCAGCAGTGAAGCCTGGGGACAGGGCTACGAGCAGTACTTC. It encodes CASSEAWGQGYEQYF. The genes are TRBV6-1 and TRBJ2-7, with TRBD1 matching 9 bases. V gave up 0 bases and J gave up 3 bases; unmatched junction bases: 3. The CDR3 sequence is 15 residues long. Germline values: CDR1 MNHNS, CDR2 SASEGT.

The V gene is TRBV29-1, the J gene TRBJ2-3, with 10 bases aligning to TRBD2. Germline lookup yields CDR1 SQVTM and CDR2 ANQGSEA. J was trimmed by 0 bases and V by 5 bases; bases with no gene match: 5. The CDR3 is made up of 15 amino acids. The CDR3 region is CSVSVTSGSTDTQYF. The CDR3 region has the DNA TGCAGCGTTTCCGTGACTAGCGGGAGCACAGATACGCAGTATTTT.